Shown below are 5 T cell receptor beta chains from a single sample sequenced in a study of T cell responses to AZD1222 COVID-19 vaccine. Profiled with immunoSEQ multiplex PCR; TCRdb holds only in-frame clones, not every one. The table records tens of thousands of clones, around 80% of them present only once. The specimen comprised peripheral blood, sampled on day 0 of AZD1222 vaccination. The receptors were sampled from an adult in good health.

The CDR3 region is CASRKEDRVHSYEQYV. The CDR3, as DNA: TGTGCCAGTAGGAAAGAAGACAGGGTCCACTCCTACGAGCAGTACGTC. The chain links TRBV19 to TRBJ2-7; 7 bases align to TRBD1. Germline trimming cut 6 bases from V and 0 bases from J; bases unmatched to any gene: 11. Germline V gene lookup returns CDR1 LNHDA and CDR2 SQIVND (reference sequence). The CDR3 has 16 residues.

This chain joins TRBV7-2 and TRBJ2-5, with unresolved D. Trimming pared 5 bases from V and 5 bases from J, leaving 9 bases between. The CDR3 spans 12 residues. Germline loops: CDR1 SGHTA, CDR2 FQGNSA. In DNA form, the CDR3 reads TGTGCCAGCAGCGACCCTGGTGAGACCCAGTACTTC. This encodes CASSDPGETQYF.

This chain joins TRBV3-1 (or the pseudogene TRBV3-2) and TRBJ2-2; D unclear. This CDR3 spans 15 amino acids. V lost 1 base to trimming and J lost 0 bases, with 6 bases between them. Germline CDR1 LGHDT, CDR2 YNNKEL (reference sequence). This chain's CDR3 is CASSQVYANTGELFF. CDR3 sequence (DNA): TGTGCCAGCAGCCAAGTTTACGCGAACACCGGGGAGCTGTTTTTT.

The chain employs TRBV18 and TRBJ1-1, with D perhaps TRBD1 (5 bases). Trimming left V 6 bases short and J 0 bases short, with 14 bases between. This CDR3 contains 15 residues. CDR1 KGHSH and CDR2 LQKENI come from the germline V gene. The CDR3 DNA is TGTGCCAGCTCCCCGGGACGGACAATGAACACTGAAGCTTTCTTT. This gives the protein CASSPGRTMNTEAFF.

This rearrangement joins TRBV28 to TRBJ1-6; no clear D gene. This CDR3 spans 16 amino acids. The ends were cut back, 4 bases at V and 6 bases at J, with 16 bases in the middle. The germline V gene has CDR1 MDHEN and CDR2 SYDVKM. The CDR3 is CASSSVNWAGNSPLHF. The CDR3 DNA sequence: TGTGCCAGCAGTTCCGTTAATTGGGCAGGTAATTCACCCCTCCACTTT.